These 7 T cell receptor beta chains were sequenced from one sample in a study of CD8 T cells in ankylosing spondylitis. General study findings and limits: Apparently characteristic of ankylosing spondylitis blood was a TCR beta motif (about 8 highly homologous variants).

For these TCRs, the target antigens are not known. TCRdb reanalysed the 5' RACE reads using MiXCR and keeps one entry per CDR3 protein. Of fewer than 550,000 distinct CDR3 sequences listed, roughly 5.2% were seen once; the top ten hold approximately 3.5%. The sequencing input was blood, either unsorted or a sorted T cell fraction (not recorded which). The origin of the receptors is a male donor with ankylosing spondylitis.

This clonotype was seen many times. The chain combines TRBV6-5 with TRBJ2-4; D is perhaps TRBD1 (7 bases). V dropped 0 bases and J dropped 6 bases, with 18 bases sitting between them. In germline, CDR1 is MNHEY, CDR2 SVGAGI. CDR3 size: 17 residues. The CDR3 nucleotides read TGTGCCAGCAGTTACTCTACTCCGCAGGGGGGTGGAAACATTCAGTACTTC. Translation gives CASSYSTPQGGGNIQYF.

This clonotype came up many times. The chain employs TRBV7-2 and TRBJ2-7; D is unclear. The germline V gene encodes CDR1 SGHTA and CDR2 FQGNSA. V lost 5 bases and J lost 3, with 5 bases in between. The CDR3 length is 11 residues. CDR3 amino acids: CASSAFYEQYF. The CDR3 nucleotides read TGTGCCAGCAGCGCCTTCTACGAGCAGTACTTC.

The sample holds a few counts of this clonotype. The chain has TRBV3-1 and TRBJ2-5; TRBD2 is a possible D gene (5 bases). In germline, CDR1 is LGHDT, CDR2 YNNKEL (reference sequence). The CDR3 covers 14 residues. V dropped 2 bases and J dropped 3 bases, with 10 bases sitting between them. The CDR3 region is CASSQREGKETQYF. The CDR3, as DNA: TGTGCCAGCAGCCAACGGGAAGGGAAAGAGACCCAGTACTTC.

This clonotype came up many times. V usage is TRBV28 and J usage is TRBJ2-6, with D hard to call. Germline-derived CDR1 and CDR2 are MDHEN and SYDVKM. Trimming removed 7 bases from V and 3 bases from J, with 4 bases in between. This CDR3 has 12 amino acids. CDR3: CASMSGANVLTF. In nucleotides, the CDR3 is TGTGCCAGCATGAGTGGGGCCAACGTCCTGACTTTC.

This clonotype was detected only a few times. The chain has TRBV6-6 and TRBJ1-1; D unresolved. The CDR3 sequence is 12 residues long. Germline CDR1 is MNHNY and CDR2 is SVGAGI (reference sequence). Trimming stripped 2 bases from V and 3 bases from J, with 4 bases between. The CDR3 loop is CASSYGYTEAFF. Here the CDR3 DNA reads TGTGCCAGCAGTTACGGGTACACTGAAGCTTTCTTT.

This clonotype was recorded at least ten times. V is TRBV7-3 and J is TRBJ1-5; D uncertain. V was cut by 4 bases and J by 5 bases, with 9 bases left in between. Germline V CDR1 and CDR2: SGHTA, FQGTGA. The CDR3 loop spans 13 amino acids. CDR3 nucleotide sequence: TGTGCCAGCAGCTCCCAGAAAGATCAGCCCCAGCATTTT. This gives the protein CASSSQKDQPQHF.

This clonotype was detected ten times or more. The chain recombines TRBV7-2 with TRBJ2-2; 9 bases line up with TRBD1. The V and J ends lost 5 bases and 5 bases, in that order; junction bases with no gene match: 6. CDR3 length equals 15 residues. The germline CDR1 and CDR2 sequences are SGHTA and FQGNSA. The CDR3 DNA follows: TGTGCCAGCAGCACGCGACAGGGGGGGACCGGGGAGCTGTTTTTT. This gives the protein CASSTRQGGTGELFF. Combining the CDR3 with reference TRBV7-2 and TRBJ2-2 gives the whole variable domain GAGVSQSPSNKVTEKGKDVELRCDPISGHTALYWYRQSLGQGLEFLIYFQGNSAPDKSGLPSDRFSAERTGGSVSTLTIQRTQQEDSAVYLCASSTRQGGTGELFFGEGSRLTVL.